A selection of T cell receptor beta chains follows, all from one sample in a study of human T cells and chemical hapten exposure. TCRdb itself ran the RACE reads through MiXCR, one entry per CDR3 protein. Of over 14,000 distinct CDR3 sequences in the sample, 16% were seen once. The source was whole blood, collected in connection with sensitization to the hapten diphenylcyclopropenone (DPC). The source is a woman aged 25 to 39 with alopecia areata. Some clones in this sample may be carry-over from other donors' samples. CDR3s include the opening cysteine and the closing phenylalanine or tryptophan. A D gene is named only where the DNA matches it firmly. Not all rows give a size; the values are once, few, many and, for expanded clones, a class.

j_gene,abundance,v_gene,d_gene,CDR3aa,CDR3nt
TRBJ2-2,medium-sized,TRBV6-4,NA,CASSPDGANTGELFF,TGTGCCAGCAGTCCCGATGGGGCGAACACCGGGGAGCTGTTTTTT
TRBJ2-1,many,TRBV20-1,TRBD1,CSAARGTGYNEQFF,TGCAGTGCTGCCCGGGGGACAGGGTACAATGAGCAGTTCTTC
TRBJ2-1,few,TRBV12-3/TRBV12-4,TRBD2,CASSPGLAGVLQFF,TGTGCCAGCAGTCCTGGGCTAGCGGGAGTTCTTCAGTTCTTC
TRBJ1-6,few,TRBV7-2,NA,CAISLVRVDSPLHF,TGTGCCATCAGCTTAGTCAGGGTGGATTCACCCCTCCACTTT
TRBJ2-5,NA,TRBV29-1,TRBD2,CSVAGLAGEETQYF,TGCAGCGTAGCAGGACTAGCGGGCGAAGAGACCCAGTACTTC
TRBJ2-1,NA,TRBV2,TRBD1,CARGQEYNEQFF,TGTGCCAGGGGACAGGAGTACAATGAGCAGTTCTTC
TRBJ2-5,NA,TRBV29-1,TRBD2,CSVDSGGQETQYF,TGCAGCGTTGACAGCGGGGGGCAAGAGACCCAGTACTTC
TRBJ1-1,medium-sized,TRBV19,NA,CASSIPTPAGAIEAFF,TGTGCCAGTAGTATTCCCACCCCCGCGGGAGCGATCGAAGCTTTCTTT
TRBJ1-2,many,TRBV9,NA,CASSDNYGYTF,TGTGCCAGCAGCGATAACTATGGCTACACCTTC
TRBJ1-1,NA,TRBV18,NA,CASSPRPDSREAFF,TGTGCCAGCTCACCAAGACCCGACAGCAGAGAAGCTTTCTTT
TRBJ2-7,many,TRBV9,NA,CASSVGLGSTYEQYF,TGTGCCAGCAGCGTAGGTTTGGGGTCCACCTACGAGCAGTACTTC
TRBJ2-3,many,TRBV20-1,TRBD1,CSATPGGVGTDTQYF,TGCAGTGCTACCCCAGGGGGAGTGGGCACAGATACGCAGTATTTT
TRBJ1-2,many,TRBV28,TRBD1,CASSTPNRGYGYTF,TGTGCCAGCAGTACACCTAACAGGGGGTACGGCTACACCTTC
TRBJ1-2,many,TRBV5-5,NA,CASSLTDYGYTF,TGTGCCAGCAGCTTGACAGACTATGGCTACACCTTC
TRBJ2-5,few,TRBV18,NA,CASSPLMSRRETQYF,TGTGCCAGCTCACCACTAATGTCTAGAAGAGAGACCCAGTACTTC
TRBJ1-1,many,TRBV29-1,NA,CSVEPRLNTEAFF,TGCAGCGTGGAACCCAGGTTGAACACTGAAGCTTTCTTT
TRBJ1-2,many,TRBV2,NA,CASSERHGYTF,TGTGCCAGCAGTGAGAGGCATGGCTACACCTTC
TRBJ2-1,many,TRBV12-3/TRBV12-4,NA,CASSPEGWEVGNEQFF,TGTGCCAGCAGTCCGGAGGGTTGGGAGGTAGGCAATGAGCAGTTCTTC
TRBJ2-4,medium-sized,TRBV3-1,NA,CASSQPAGMAKNIQYF,TGTGCCAGCAGCCAACCGGCGGGCATGGCCAAAAACATTCAGTACTTC
TRBJ2-5,few,TRBV11-3,TRBD1,CASSLEGQGSQETQYF,TGTGCCAGCAGCTTAGAGGGACAGGGGAGTCAAGAGACCCAGTACTTC
TRBJ2-1,many,TRBV5-1,NA,CASSLDTLSSYNEQFF,TGCGCCAGCAGCTTGGACACCTTAAGCTCCTACAATGAGCAGTTCTTC
TRBJ2-1,many,TRBV11-2,NA,CASSQGASYNEQFF,TGTGCCAGCAGCCAAGGGGCGTCCTACAATGAGCAGTTCTTC
TRBJ2-3,many,TRBV4-2,NA,CASSQDRGPYTDTQYF,TGTGCCAGCAGCCAAGACAGAGGGCCATACACAGATACGCAGTATTTT
TRBJ1-1,NA,TRBV19,NA,CASSIRDKNTEAFF,TGTGCCAGTAGTATAAGGGACAAGAACACTGAAGCTTTCTTT
TRBJ1-2,NA,TRBV20-1,TRBD1,CSADWTGAGYTF,TGCAGTGCCGATTGGACAGGGGCCGGCTACACCTTC
TRBJ2-1,many,TRBV19,TRBD2,CASRLAGDINEQFF,TGTGCCAGTAGGCTAGCGGGAGATATAAATGAGCAGTTCTTC
TRBJ2-2,few,TRBV6-4,NA,CASKRNAGWGHGELFF,TGTGCCAGCAAAAGGAACGCGGGATGGGGTCACGGGGAGCTGTTTTTT
TRBJ2-3,NA,TRBV6-5,TRBD1,CASSRQGHTQYF,TGTGCCAGCAGCCGACAGGGGCATACGCAGTATTTT
TRBJ2-1,few,TRBV6-2/TRBV6-3,NA,CASSYSTGGEQFF,TGTGCCAGCAGTTACTCGACCGGCGGGGAGCAGTTCTTC
TRBJ1-6,few,TRBV27,TRBD1,CASSLQQGSLMSLHF,TGTGCCAGCAGTCTCCAACAGGGGTCGCTTATGTCCCTCCACTTT
TRBJ1-2,many,TRBV28,NA,CATRLVNYGYTF,TGTGCCACCCGGCTGGTGAACTATGGCTACACCTTC
TRBJ1-4,many,TRBV7-6,NA,CASSLVPAGEKLFF,TGTGCCAGCAGCTTAGTACCGGCCGGTGAAAAACTGTTTTTT
TRBJ2-3,NA,TRBV29-1,NA,CSGGADTQYF,TGCAGCGGGGGCGCAGATACGCAGTATTTT
TRBJ2-3,medium-sized,TRBV6-6,TRBD1,CASSTKGAQNTQYF,TGTGCCAGCAGCACTAAGGGGGCGCAAAATACGCAGTATTTT
TRBJ2-2,many,TRBV9,NA,CASSESPGELFF,TGTGCCAGCAGCGAAAGTCCCGGGGAGCTGTTTTTT
TRBJ2-1,many,TRBV9,TRBD1,CASSAGQGLNEQFF,TGTGCCAGCAGCGCGGGACAGGGGTTGAATGAGCAGTTCTTC
TRBJ2-5,NA,TRBV29-1,NA,CSVERDSWDQETQYF,TGCAGCGTTGAAAGAGACAGCTGGGACCAAGAGACCCAGTACTTC
TRBJ2-7,many,TRBV20-1,NA,CSARLMGSGGLSYEQYF,TGCAGTGCTAGACTCATGGGGTCTGGAGGCCTCTCCTACGAGCAGTACTTC
TRBJ1-2,NA,TRBV3-1,TRBD1,CASSQMGQGADGYTF,TGTGCCAGCAGCCAAATGGGACAGGGGGCGGATGGCTACACCTTC
TRBJ1-1,many,TRBV9,NA,CASSRDSGTEAFF,TGTGCCAGCAGCCGGGACTCAGGGACTGAAGCTTTCTTT
TRBJ1-5,NA,TRBV7-2,NA,CASSSWTGSNQPQHF,TGTGCCAGCAGCTCCTGGACGGGTAGCAATCAGCCCCAGCATTTT
TRBJ2-2,medium-sized,TRBV23-1,NA,CASSQSRCSGSGELFF,TGCGCCAGCAGTCAATCCCGATGTTCGGGGTCCGGGGAGCTGTTTTTT
TRBJ2-2,few,TRBV19,TRBD1,CASSRSGTGTNTGELFF,TGTGCCAGTAGTCGGAGTGGGACAGGGACGAACACCGGGGAGCTGTTTTTT
TRBJ2-1,NA,TRBV10-3,TRBD2,CAISESMASGTYNEQFF,TGTGCCATCAGTGAGTCGATGGCTAGCGGGACGTACAATGAGCAGTTCTTC
TRBJ1-1,NA,TRBV7-2,TRBD1,CASSFSGTGAFF,TGTGCCAGCAGCTTCTCCGGGACAGGGGCTTTCTTT
TRBJ2-4,many,TRBV4-2,TRBD1,CASSQDSGQGGKNIQYF,TGTGCCAGCAGCCAAGACTCCGGACAGGGCGGAAAAAACATTCAGTACTTC
TRBJ1-6,many,TRBV2,NA,CASSDRGQGSPLHF,TGTGCCAGCAGTGACCGTGGGCAGGGGTCACCCCTCCACTTT
TRBJ2-7,many,TRBV12-3/TRBV12-4,NA,CASRISSYEQYF,TGTGCCAGCAGGATCTCCTCCTACGAGCAGTACTTC
TRBJ2-1,many,TRBV7-9,TRBD1,CASSQRTGINNEQFF,TGTGCCAGCAGCCAACGGACAGGGATCAACAATGAGCAGTTCTTC
TRBJ1-1,NA,TRBV28,NA,CASSSPPREAFF,TGTGCCAGCAGTTCCCCCCCCCGTGAAGCTTTCTTT
TRBJ2-3,many,TRBV10-3,TRBD2,CAISEPRLGLGADTQYF,TGTGCCATCAGTGAACCCAGGTTGGGACTAGGGGCAGATACGCAGTATTTT
TRBJ2-5,many,TRBV6-5,TRBD1,CASSSSSFQGQGEETQYF,TGTGCCAGCAGTTCGTCTTCTTTTCAGGGACAGGGAGAAGAGACCCAGTACTTC
TRBJ1-6,medium-sized,TRBV21-1,NA,CAKTPGEDSSLHF,TGTGCCAAGACACCCGGGGAGGATTCGTCCCTCCACTTT
TRBJ2-1,many,TRBV6-2/TRBV6-3,NA,CASSERWGNEQFF,TGTGCCAGCAGTGAGAGGTGGGGGAATGAGCAGTTCTTC
TRBJ1-4,medium-sized,TRBV27,TRBD1,CASGDRDNEKLFF,TGTGCCAGCGGGGACAGGGATAATGAAAAACTGTTTTTT
TRBJ1-5,medium-sized,TRBV6-2/TRBV6-3,NA,CASSYLRGDQPQHF,TGTGCCAGCAGTTATCTTAGGGGGGACCAGCCCCAGCATTTT
TRBJ2-6,once,TRBV29-1,NA,CSGTSESPSGANVLTF,TGCAGCGGCACCTCAGAATCCCCCTCTGGGGCCAACGTCCTGACTTTC
TRBJ2-1,NA,TRBV18,NA,CASSPGNEQFF,TGTGCCAGCTCACCCGGTAATGAGCAGTTCTTC
TRBJ2-5,medium-sized,TRBV29-1,TRBD2,CSVERTSFMKTQYF,TGCAGCGTTGAAAGGACTAGCTTTATGAAGACCCAGTACTTC
TRBJ1-1,medium-sized,TRBV12-3/TRBV12-4,TRBD1,CAQRRGHNTEAFF,TGTGCCCAGCGGAGGGGGCACAACACTGAAGCTTTCTTT